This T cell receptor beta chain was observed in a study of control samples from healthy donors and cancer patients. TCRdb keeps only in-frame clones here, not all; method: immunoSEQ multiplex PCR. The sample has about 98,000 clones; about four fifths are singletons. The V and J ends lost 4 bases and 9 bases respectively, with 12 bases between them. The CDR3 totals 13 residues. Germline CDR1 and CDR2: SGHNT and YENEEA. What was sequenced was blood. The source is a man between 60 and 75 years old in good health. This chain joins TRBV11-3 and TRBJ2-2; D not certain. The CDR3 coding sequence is TGTGCCAGCAGCTCCGGACCAGCGCGGGAGCTGTTTTTT. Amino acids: CASSSGPARELFF.